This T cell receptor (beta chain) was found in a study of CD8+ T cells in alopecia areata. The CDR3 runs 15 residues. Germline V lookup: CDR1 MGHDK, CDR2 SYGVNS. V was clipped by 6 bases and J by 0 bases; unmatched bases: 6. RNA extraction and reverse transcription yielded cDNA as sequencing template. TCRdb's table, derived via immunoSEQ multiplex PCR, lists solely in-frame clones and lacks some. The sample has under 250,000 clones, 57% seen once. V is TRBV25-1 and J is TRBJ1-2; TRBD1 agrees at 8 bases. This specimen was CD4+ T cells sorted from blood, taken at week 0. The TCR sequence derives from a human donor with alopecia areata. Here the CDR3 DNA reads TGTGCCAGCAGCCGGCAGGGGGCCTCTAACTATGGCTACACCTTC. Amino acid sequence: CASSRQGASNYGYTF.